The next 22 T cell receptor beta chains were all read from a single sample in a study of shared clonotypes between healthy human individuals. Libraries were prepared by immunoSEQ multiplex PCR; TCRdb keeps only in-frame clonotypes and omits some of them. The sample contains approximately 980,000 clones, more than 75% of which appear only once. Specimen: memory CD4+ T cells sorted from blood. Sample subset: CD45RA-negative fraction. The receptors originated from a young man in good health.

The rearrangement uses TRBV6-1 and TRBJ2-7, with 11 bases aligning to TRBD2. CDR1 and CDR2 from the germline V gene are MNHNS and SASEGT. J lost 4 bases, V lost 8 bases, and 10 bases had no gene match. This CDR3 has 15 amino acids. CDR3 protein: CASQVGTSGSYEQYF. The CDR3 bases are TGTGCCAGCCAGGTCGGGACTAGCGGTTCATACGAGCAGTACTTC.

The table lists this clone with a few counts. The rearrangement uses TRBV18 and TRBJ1-1; no reliable D call. This CDR3 spans 13 amino acids. The germline V and J ends were trimmed by 5 bases and 0 bases, with 7 bases remaining between them. The germline V gene has CDR1 KGHSH and CDR2 LQKENI. The CDR3 reads CASSSAVNTEAFF. The CDR3 bases are TGTGCCAGCTCATCGGCTGTGAACACTGAAGCTTTCTTT.

In this sample, this clone turned up a few times. This sequence joins TRBV2 and TRBJ1-1; D remains unclear. The CDR3 is 11 residues long. Germline V lookup: CDR1 SNHLY, CDR2 FYNNEI. V lost 3 bases, J lost 9 bases, and 8 bases lay in between. The DNA for the CDR3 is TGTGCCAGCAGTGACAGGAAGAAAGCTTTCTTT. Amino acid sequence: CASSDRKKAFF.

A single count supports this clone. The rearrangement joins TRBV7-2 to TRBJ2-3; D uncertain. Germline V CDR1 and CDR2: SGHTA, FQGNSA. The CDR3 covers 13 residues. V was pared by 2 bases and J by 4 bases, with 7 bases between. This chain's CDR3 is CASSLPEADTQYF. CDR3 sequence (DNA): TGTGCCAGCAGCTTACCCGAGGCAGATACGCAGTATTTT.

DNA of the CDR3: TGTGCCAGTAGTACCAACCCGACGGGGGGCAGTGGTGGGGCTTTCTTT. Translating it yields CASSTNPTGGSGGAFF. This rearrangement joins TRBV19 to TRBJ1-1, with D tentatively TRBD1 (6 bases). Germline CDR1 and CDR2: LNHDA and SQIVND (reference sequence). The CDR3 runs 16 residues. V shed 4 bases and J shed 11 bases, with 26 bases lying between them.

This clone was found a few times. The chain combines TRBV7-2 with TRBJ1-3; D might be TRBD1 (5 bases). V was trimmed by 5 bases and J by 6 bases, leaving 14 bases between them. The CDR3 is 14 amino acids. The V gene's germline CDR1 is SGHTA and CDR2 FQGNSA. As DNA, the CDR3 is TGTGCCAGCAGCGTAGGGGTTCTTGAAAACACCATATATTTT. It translates to CASSVGVLENTIYF.

This clone showed up just a few times. V and J are TRBV5-6 and TRBJ2-1; 9 nucleotides align to TRBD2. V shed 4 bases, J shed 8 bases, and the junction held 13 bases outside the gene matches. The CDR3 has 16 amino acids. Germline V gives CDR1 SGHDT, CDR2 YYEEEE. The CDR3 region is CASSPSGAGGVDEQFF. DNA of the CDR3: TGTGCCAGCAGCCCCTCAGGGGCGGGAGGGGTCGATGAGCAGTTCTTC.

The chain links TRBV29-1 to TRBJ2-7; 11 bases are a match to TRBD2. Germline CDR1 and CDR2: SQVTM and ANQGSEA. V shed 7 bases, J shed 4 bases, and the junction held 12 bases outside the gene matches. The CDR3 length is 15 residues. CDR3 DNA sequence: TGCAGCGCCCAACCCACTAGCGGGAGTTGGTACGAGCAGTACTTC. Translation gives CSAQPTSGSWYEQYF.

V usage is TRBV7-9 and J usage is TRBJ1-1, with a tentative D call TRBD1 (6 bases). The CDR3 is 17 residues long. The germline V gene has CDR1 SEHNR and CDR2 FQNEAQ (reference sequence). Trimming took 5 bases from V and 1 from J, leaving 20 bases between them. CDR3 residues: CASSPTLPQGGNTEAFF. CDR3 nucleotide sequence: TGTGCCAGCAGCCCAACCCTCCCACAGGGTGGGAACACTGAAGCTTTCTTT.

This chain uses TRBV7-2 with TRBJ2-7; no reliable D call. The ends were cut back, 3 bases at V and 1 base at J, with 16 bases in the middle. CDR1 is SGHTA, CDR2 FQGNSA, per germline. The CDR3 loop spans 16 amino acids. This chain's CDR3 is CASSFKLETESYEQYF. For the CDR3, the DNA is TGTGCCAGCAGCTTTAAACTGGAGACGGAATCCTACGAGCAGTACTTC.

This clone is a singleton in its sample. The chain couples TRBV5-1 to TRBJ2-1; 8 bases match TRBD2. V trimming: 6 bases; J trimming: 7 bases; junction bases outside the gene matches: 18. Looked up from germline, CDR1 is SGHRS and CDR2 is YFSETQ. The CDR3 is 17 residues long. CDR3 coding DNA: TGCGCCAGCAATTCCGCGGGAGGCCCCCGTCTCGGTAATGAGCAGTTCTTC. This gives the protein CASNSAGGPRLGNEQFF.

The gene calls are TRBV10-1 and TRBJ2-1; tentative D call: TRBD2 (7 bases). Germline V gene lookup returns CDR1 WNHNN and CDR2 SYGVQD (reference sequence). V lost 2 bases and J 3 bases, leaving 11 bases between the germline ends. The CDR3 totals 15 residues. CDR3 bases: TGCGCCAGCAGTGAGCGGGGGGCGGGCTACAATGAGCAGTTCTTC. This sequence encodes CASSERGAGYNEQFF.

This clone has at least ten counts. The chain's CDR3 is CASSPTGVLGYF. In nucleotides, the CDR3 is TGTGCCAGCAGCCCGACAGGGGTCTTAGGGTACTTC. The genes are TRBV6-6 and TRBJ2-7, with 8 bases matching TRBD1. V shed 6 bases and J 12 bases; nucleotides not matched to a gene: 10. This CDR3 region has 12 residues. Germline CDR1 and CDR2: MNHNY and SVGAGI (reference sequence).

This chain uses TRBV28 with TRBJ2-2; no definite D call. V was cut by 1 base and J by 5 bases, with 14 bases left in between. CDR3 length equals 16 residues. Germline V CDR1 and CDR2: MDHEN, SYDVKM. The CDR3 DNA is TGTGCCAGCAGTTTATTCCTGGGCGTGGGGACCGGGGAGCTGTTTTTT. Translated: CASSLFLGVGTGELFF.

The CDR3 sequence: CAVGGYSPLHF. The CDR3 DNA reads as TGTGCCGTTGGGGGTTATTCACCCCTCCACTTT. The V call is TRBV6-6, the J call TRBJ1-6; D is perhaps TRBD1 (5 bases). From germline, CDR1 is MNHNY and CDR2 SVGAGI (reference sequence). CDR3 length: 11 residues. The V end was cut by 11 bases, the J end by 8 bases, with 10 bases between.

V gene TRBV7-8 combines with J gene TRBJ2-4; TRBD2 matches at 9 bases. This CDR3 contains 16 residues. Germline V CDR1 and CDR2: SGHVS, FQNEAQ. V shed 5 bases and J 0 bases; nucleotides not matched to a gene: 5. The CDR3 is CASSRAGGAAKNIQYF. In nucleotides, the CDR3 is TGTGCCAGCAGCCGAGCGGGGGGAGCAGCCAAAAACATTCAGTACTTC.

This chain joins TRBV5-1 and TRBJ2-2, with D possibly being TRBD2 (5 bases). The CDR3 is made up of 16 amino acids. Between the trimmed V and J ends, which lost 1 base and 5 bases, there was a span of 15 bases. Germline CDR1 SGHRS, CDR2 YFSETQ. CDR3 residues: CASSLPGSGFTGELFF. CDR3 in DNA: TGCGCCAGCAGCTTGCCGGGGTCGGGGTTTACCGGGGAGCTGTTTTTT.

J is TRBJ2-7 and V is TRBV25-1; D gene ambiguous. From germline, CDR1 is MGHDK and CDR2 SYGVNS. The CDR3 is 12 amino acids. Trimming removed 4 bases from V and 7 bases from J, with 11 bases in between. CDR3 protein: CASSAPSREQYF. The CDR3 DNA is TGTGCCAGCAGTGCCCCGTCCAGGGAGCAGTACTTC.

The chain is built from TRBV19 and TRBJ1-4, with 8 bases identical to TRBD1. There are 15 residues in the CDR3. Germline CDR1 is LNHDA and CDR2 is SQIVND (reference sequence). V was clipped by 6 bases and J by 5 bases; unmatched bases: 8. CDR3 region: CASSIGTGGNEKLFF. CDR3 bases: TGTGCCAGTAGCATCGGGACAGGAGGGAATGAAAAACTGTTTTTT.

The CDR3 sequence: CAWRDRGLGYNEQFF. CDR3 in DNA: TGTGCCTGGAGGGACAGGGGGCTGGGCTACAATGAGCAGTTCTTC. This chain uses TRBV30 with TRBJ2-1, with 11 bases matching TRBD1. This CDR3 is built from 15 residues. V was pared by 3 bases and J by 3 bases, with 4 bases of the junction left unmatched. From germline, CDR1 is GTSNPN and CDR2 SVGIG (reference sequence). The variable domain in full, with the rest retrieved from reference TRBV30 and TRBJ2-1, is SQTIHQWPATLVQPVGSPLSLECTVEGTSNPNLYWYRQAAGRGLQLLFYSVGIGQISSEVPQNLSASRPQDRQFILSSKKLLLSDSGFYLCAWRDRGLGYNEQFFGPGTRLTVL.

The J gene is TRBJ1-4, the V gene TRBV28; TRBD1 matches 11 bases. Germline V gene sequence: CDR1 MDHEN, CDR2 SYDVKM. Trimming at V came to 6 bases and at J to 7 bases, leaving 1 base not matched to a gene. The CDR3 extends over 13 amino acids. CDR3 in amino acids: CASRGQGGEKLFF. CDR3 sequence (DNA): TGTGCCAGCAGGGGACAGGGGGGTGAAAAACTGTTTTTT. The full variable domain, rest sourced from reference TRBV28 and TRBJ1-4, is DVKVTQSSRYLVKRTGEKVFLECVQDMDHENMFWYRQDPGLGLRLIYFSYDVKMKEKGDIPEGYSVSREKKERFSLILESASTNQTSMYLCASRGQGGEKLFFGSGTQLSVL.

CDR3 DNA: TGCGCCAGCAGCTTCATAGTGACGGGGGGCTCTGCCGAGCAGTACTTC. Its protein product is CASSFIVTGGSAEQYF. This sequence joins TRBV5-1 and TRBJ2-7; maybe TRBD2 (7 bases). The germline CDR1 and CDR2 sequences are SGHRS and YFSETQ. Trimming removed 2 bases at V and 6 bases at J, with 21 bases between. The CDR3 has 16 amino acids.